A single sample gave rise to the 4 T cell receptor beta chains below, sequenced in a study of cytomegalovirus exposure and HLA in healthy donors. PCR used 60 Vbeta primers and 13 Jbeta primers. The method was immunoSEQ multiplex PCR; TCRdb's version includes in-frame clones alone and lacks a portion of them. The sample records 100,000 to 120,000 clones, just under 80% being singletons. The sequencing sample was made of PBMCs. These receptors were taken from a man in his thirties or forties in good health and CMV-seronegative.

The chain has TRBV28 and TRBJ1-1; D is unresolved. Germline V gives CDR1 MDHEN, CDR2 SYDVKM. The CDR3 consists of 13 residues. The germline V and J ends were trimmed by 5 bases and 0 bases, with 7 bases remaining between them. CDR3 DNA: TGTGCCAGCAGTCCCCGCGTGAACACTGAAGCTTTCTTT. Translation: CASSPRVNTEAFF.

The chain uses TRBV7-6 and TRBJ1-1, with 9 bases that match TRBD1. The V gene's germline CDR1 is SGHVS and CDR2 FNYEAQ. J gave up 5 bases and V 4 bases, and 8 bases lay outside the gene matches. The CDR3 spans 15 residues. The CDR3 DNA follows: TGTGCCAGCAGCTCCGGGACAGGGATGAGGACTGAAGCTTTCTTT. Encoded protein: CASSSGTGMRTEAFF.

The chain recombines TRBV5-1 with TRBJ2-7, with 9 nucleotides matching TRBD1. This CDR3 region has 14 residues. Germline trimming cut 3 bases from V and 1 base from J; bases unmatched to any gene: 2. Per the germline V gene, CDR1 is SGHRS and CDR2 is YFSETQ. The CDR3 DNA reads as TGCGCCAGCAGCTGGACAGGGGATTCCTACGAGCAGTACTTC. Amino acid sequence: CASSWTGDSYEQYF. The whole variable domain, filled in from reference TRBV5-1 and TRBJ2-7, reads KAGVTQTPRYLIKTRGQQVTLSCSPISGHRSVSWYQQTPGQGLQFLFEYFSETQRNKGNFPGRFSGRQFSNSRSEMNVSTLELGDSALYLCASSWTGDSYEQYFGPGTRLTVT.

This clone was counted a single time. The chain couples TRBV27 to TRBJ2-1; 8 bases match TRBD2. This CDR3 comprises 16 residues. V was pared by 3 bases and J by 10 bases, with 14 bases of the junction left unmatched. Germline V lookup: CDR1 MNHEY, CDR2 SMNVEV (reference sequence). The CDR3 nucleotides are TGTGCCAGCAGTTTTTTGTCTGGACTAGCTACAAACGAGCAGTTCTTC. Encoded protein: CASSFLSGLATNEQFF.